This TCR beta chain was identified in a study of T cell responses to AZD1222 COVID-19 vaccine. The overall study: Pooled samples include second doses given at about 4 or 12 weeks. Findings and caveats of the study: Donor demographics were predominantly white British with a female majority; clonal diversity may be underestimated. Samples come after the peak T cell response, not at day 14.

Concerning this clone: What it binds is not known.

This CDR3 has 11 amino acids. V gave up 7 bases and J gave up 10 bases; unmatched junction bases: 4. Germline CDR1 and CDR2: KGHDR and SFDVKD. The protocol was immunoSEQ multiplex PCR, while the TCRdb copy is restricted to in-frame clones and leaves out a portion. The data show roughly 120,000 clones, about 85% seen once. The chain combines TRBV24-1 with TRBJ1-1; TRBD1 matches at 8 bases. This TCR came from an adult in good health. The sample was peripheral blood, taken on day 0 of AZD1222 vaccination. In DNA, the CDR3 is TGTGCCACCAGCGACAGGGGTAGAGCTTTCTTT. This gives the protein CATSDRGRAFF.